The rows below give T cell receptor beta chains drawn from one sample of a study of T cell repertoires in cytomegalovirus infection. TCRdb re-called the reads with MiXCR, one entry per CDR3 protein. The sample shows 830,000 or so distinct CDR3 sequences, about 30% of them seen only once. The antigens these receptors bind are not known. The material sequenced was cultured CD8+ T cells from PBMCs, taken from culture after CMV antigen stimulation. These receptor sequences come from a human donor in good health (CMV status not recorded). Some clones in this sample may be carry-over from other donors' samples. Both conserved end residues are part of each CDR3. Each record gives: D gene, V gene, J gene, clone size, CDR3 protein, CDR3 DNA. A D gene is named only where the DNA matches it firmly. A clone size is listed for some rows: how often the clone was seen (once, few, many), or a class if it is expanded.

.,TRBV4-3,TRBJ1-2,.,CASSQVLSQGAGYTF,TGCGCCAGCAGCCAAGTCCTTTCACAGGGCGCGGGCTACACCTTC
TRBD2,TRBV27,TRBJ2-2,.,CASSPTSGGAVFGELFF,TGTGCCAGCAGTCCCACGAGCGGGGGGGCCGTGTTTGGGGAGCTGTTTTTT
TRBD2,TRBV7-6,TRBJ2-5,.,CASSSGASGYQETQYF,TGTGCCAGCAGCTCGGGGGCTAGCGGGTACCAAGAGACCCAGTACTTC
TRBD1,TRBV5-5,TRBJ1-1,.,CASSMGQLNTEAFF,TGTGCCAGCAGCATGGGACAGCTGAACACTGAAGCTTTCTTT
.,TRBV7-2,TRBJ2-7,few,CASLGGVEQYF,TGTGCCAGCTTAGGAGGGGTCGAGCAGTACTTC
.,TRBV10-2,TRBJ2-1,.,CASRQGLGEQFF,TGCGCCAGCAGACAGGGTTTAGGTGAGCAGTTCTTC
TRBD1,TRBV9,TRBJ1-3,.,CASSIHTGTAGNTIYF,TGTGCCAGCAGCATACATACCGGGACAGCTGGAAACACCATATATTTT
TRBD1,TRBV20-1,TRBJ1-1,.,CSARPDVDRAEAFF,TGCAGTGCTCGGCCAGACGTAGACAGGGCTGAAGCTTTCTTT
TRBD2,TRBV2,TRBJ2-3,.,CASSRLAADTQYF,TGTGCCAGCAGTCGACTAGCTGCAGATACGCAGTATTTT
.,TRBV18,TRBJ1-1,.,CASSLSGAPNTEAFF,TGTGCCAGCTCCCTCTCAGGGGCCCCTAACACTGAAGCTTTCTTT
.,TRBV7-6,TRBJ1-2,many,CASSQSGAPGGYTF,TGTGCCAGCAGCCAATCCGGGGCCCCCGGTGGCTACACCTTC
TRBD1,TRBV6-1,TRBJ1-5,.,CASGDRAIQPQHF,TGTGCCAGCGGGGACAGGGCTATCCAGCCCCAGCATTTT
.,TRBV6-5,TRBJ1-1,many,CASRRGEKNTEAFF,TGTGCCAGCAGAAGGGGGGAGAAAAACACTGAAGCTTTCTTT
.,TRBV27,TRBJ1-1,few,CASSLGPLGRFGTEAFF,TGTGCCAGCAGTTTAGGGCCCTTGGGCAGATTCGGCACTGAAGCTTTCTTT